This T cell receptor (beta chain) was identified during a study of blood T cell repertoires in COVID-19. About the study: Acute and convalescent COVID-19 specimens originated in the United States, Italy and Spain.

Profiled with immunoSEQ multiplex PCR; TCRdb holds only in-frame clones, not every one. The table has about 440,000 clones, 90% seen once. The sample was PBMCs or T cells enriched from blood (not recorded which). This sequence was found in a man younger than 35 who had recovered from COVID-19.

This CDR3 is CATSRTGVRAFF. CDR3 sequence (DNA): TGTGCCACCAGCAGAACAGGCGTTCGAGCTTTCTTT. The chain carries TRBV15 and TRBJ1-1; TRBD1 is a possible D gene (5 bases). V was pared by 2 bases and J by 10 bases, with 11 bases between. The CDR3 extends over 12 amino acids. CDR1 and CDR2 from the germline V gene are LNHNV and YYDKDF (reference sequence). The full variable domain, in which reference TRBV15 and TRBJ1-1 provide the parts outside the CDR3, is DAMVIQNPRYQVTQFGKPVTLSCSQTLNHNVMYWYQQKSSQAPKLLFHYYDKDFNNEADTPDNFQSRRPNTSFCFLDIRSPGLGDTAMYLCATSRTGVRAFFGQGTRLTVV.